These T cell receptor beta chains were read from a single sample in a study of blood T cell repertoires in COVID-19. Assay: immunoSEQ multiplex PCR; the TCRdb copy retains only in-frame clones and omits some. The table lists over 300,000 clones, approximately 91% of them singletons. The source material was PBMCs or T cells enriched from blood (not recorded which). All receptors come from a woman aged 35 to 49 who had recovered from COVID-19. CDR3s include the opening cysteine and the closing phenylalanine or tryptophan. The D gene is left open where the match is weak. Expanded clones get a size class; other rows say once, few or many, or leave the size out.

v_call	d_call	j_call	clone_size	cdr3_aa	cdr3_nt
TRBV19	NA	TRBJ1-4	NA	CASSSLTRPNEKLFF	TGTGCCAGTAGTAGCTTGACACGGCCTAATGAAAAACTGTTTTTT
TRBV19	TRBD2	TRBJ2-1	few	CASSIGRGTSYNEQFF	TGTGCCAGTAGTATAGGGCGGGGGACCTCCTACAATGAGCAGTTCTTC
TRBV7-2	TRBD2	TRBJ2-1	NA	CASSLEPGSGGRYNEQFF	TGTGCCAGCAGCTTAGAACCGGGTAGCGGGGGGCGATACAATGAGCAGTTCTTC
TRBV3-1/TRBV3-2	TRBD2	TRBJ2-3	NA	CASSLGRGASTDTQYF	TGTGCCAGCAGCCTGGGGCGGGGGGCGAGCACAGATACGCAGTATTTT
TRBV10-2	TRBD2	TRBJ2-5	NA	CASSRASGPYQETQYF	TGCGCCAGCAGTAGGGCTAGCGGGCCGTACCAAGAGACCCAGTACTTC
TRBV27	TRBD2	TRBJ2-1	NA	CASRILADSYNEQFF	TGTGCCAGCAGGATACTAGCGGACTCCTACAATGAGCAGTTCTTC
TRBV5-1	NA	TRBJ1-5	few	CASSPWVGANQPQHF	TGCGCCAGCAGTCCATGGGTAGGGGCCAATCAGCCCCAGCATTTT
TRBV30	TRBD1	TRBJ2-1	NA	CAWSPGQMYNEQFF	TGTGCCTGGAGCCCGGGACAGATGTACAATGAGCAGTTCTTC
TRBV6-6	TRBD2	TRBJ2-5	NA	CASSYGGVEETQYF	TGTGCCAGCTCTTACGGGGGGGTGGAAGAGACCCAGTACTTC
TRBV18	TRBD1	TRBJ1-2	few	CASSQDRAWDGYTF	TGTGCCAGCTCCCAGGACAGGGCTTGGGATGGCTACACCTTC
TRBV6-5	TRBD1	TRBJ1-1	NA	CASSYSGQSGYEAFF	TGTGCCAGCAGTTACTCGGGACAGTCGGGCTACGAAGCTTTCTTT
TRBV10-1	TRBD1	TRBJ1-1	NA	CASSGGRGDRGRRTEAFF	TGCGCCAGCAGTGGGGGACGGGGGGACAGGGGGCGCCGTACTGAAGCTTTCTTT
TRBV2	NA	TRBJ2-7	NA	CASKRQYYEQYF	TGTGCCAGCAAAAGACAGTACTACGAGCAGTACTTC
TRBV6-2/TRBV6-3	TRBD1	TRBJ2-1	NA	CASSLLFSGRDRGNEQFF	TGTGCCAGCAGCCTCCTGTTTTCTGGTCGAGACAGGGGCAATGAGCAGTTCTTC
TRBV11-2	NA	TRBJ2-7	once	CASSLMTPGGSYEQYF	TGTGCCAGCAGCTTAATGACGCCAGGGGGGTCCTACGAGCAGTACTTC
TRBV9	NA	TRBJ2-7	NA	CASSVGALEYEQYF	TGTGCCAGCAGCGTAGGGGCACTAGAGTACGAGCAGTACTTC
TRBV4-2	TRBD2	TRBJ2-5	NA	CASSLTRTSQGETQYF	TGTGCCAGCAGCCTCACTCGGACTAGCCAAGGAGAGACCCAGTACTTC
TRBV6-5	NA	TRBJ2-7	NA	CASHRVAPSHYEQYF	TGTGCCAGCCACCGTGTTGCGCCCTCGCATTACGAGCAGTACTTC
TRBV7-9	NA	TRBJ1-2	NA	CASSFSQGHGYTF	TGTGCCAGCAGCTTCAGCCAGGGCCATGGCTACACCTTC
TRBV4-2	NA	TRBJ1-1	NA	CASSQVRGAQTEAFF	TGTGCCAGCAGCCAAGTACGGGGGGCGCAGACTGAAGCTTTCTTT
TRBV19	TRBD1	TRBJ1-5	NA	CASTPGQALHQPQHF	TGTGCCAGTACCCCTGGACAGGCACTCCATCAGCCCCAGCATTTT
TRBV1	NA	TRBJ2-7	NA	CTDLCGAYEQYF	TGCACCGATCTATGTGGAGCCTACGAGCAGTACTTC
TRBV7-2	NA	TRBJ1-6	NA	CASSSSPGLINSPLHF	TGTGCCAGCAGCTCGTCTCCGGGACTGATAAATTCACCCCTCCACTTT
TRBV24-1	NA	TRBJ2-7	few	CATSDLLSPEQYF	TGTGCCACCAGTGATCTTCTATCTCCCGAGCAGTACTTC
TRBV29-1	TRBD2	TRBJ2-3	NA	CSVERTSGGFWGTDTQYF	TGCAGCGTTGAAAGAACTAGCGGGGGCTTCTGGGGCACAGATACGCAGTATTTT
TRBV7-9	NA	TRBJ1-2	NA	CASSRGGQNLYGYTF	TGTGCCAGCAGCCGCGGGGGGCAGAACCTATACGGCTACACCTTC
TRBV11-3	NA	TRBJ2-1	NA	CASSQLRRNNEQFF	TGTGCCAGCAGCCAATTACGGAGGAACAATGAGCAGTTCTTC
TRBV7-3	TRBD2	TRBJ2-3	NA	CASSSHSGGTDTQYF	TGTGCCAGCAGCTCACATAGCGGGGGGACAGATACGCAGTATTTT